Sequencing of this T cell receptor beta chain was carried out in a study of control samples from healthy donors and cancer patients. Trimming stripped 4 bases from V and 0 bases from J, with 16 bases between. From germline, CDR1 is SGHAT and CDR2 FQNNGV. The CDR3 is 18 residues long. The method was immunoSEQ multiplex PCR; TCRdb's version includes in-frame clones alone and lacks a portion of them. The sample has over 150,000 clones, approximately 94% seen once. The sequence came from a man between 60 and 75 years old with colorectal cancer. This rearrangement joins TRBV11-2 to TRBJ1-6, with D possibly matching TRBD1 (6 bases). The sequenced sample consisted of PBMCs. CDR3 in amino acids: CASSYRARSSSYNSPLHF. The CDR3 DNA reads TGTGCCAGCAGCTACAGGGCCCGTTCAAGCTCCTATAATTCACCCCTCCACTTT. The full variable domain, rest sourced from reference TRBV11-2 and TRBJ1-6, is EAGVAQSPRYKIIEKRQSVAFWCNPISGHATLYWYQQILGQGPKLLIQFQNNGVVDDSQLPKDRFSAERLKGVDSTLKIQPAKLEDSAVYLCASSYRARSSSYNSPLHFGNGTRLTVT.